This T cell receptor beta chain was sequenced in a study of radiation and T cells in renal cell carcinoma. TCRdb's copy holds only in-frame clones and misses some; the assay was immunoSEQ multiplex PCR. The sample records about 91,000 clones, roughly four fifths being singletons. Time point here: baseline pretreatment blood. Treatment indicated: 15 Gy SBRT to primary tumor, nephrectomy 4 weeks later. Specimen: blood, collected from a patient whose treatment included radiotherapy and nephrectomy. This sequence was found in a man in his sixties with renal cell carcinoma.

DNA for the CDR3: TGCGCCAGCAGTTGGCCCGGCAATGAGCAGTTCTTC. As protein: CASSWPGNEQFF. The rearrangement uses TRBV10-1 and TRBJ2-1; D ambiguous. The V and J ends lost 5 bases and 6 bases respectively, with 8 bases between them. Germline V gene sequence: CDR1 WNHNN, CDR2 SYGVQD (reference sequence). The CDR3 contains 12 residues.